The clone carrying this T cell receptor beta chain was counted between two and nine times. Its antigen is not known. The CDR3 consists of 13 residues. The germline V gene has CDR1 LNHDA and CDR2 SQIVND (reference sequence). V lost 4 bases and J 6 bases, leaving 12 bases between the germline ends. The Oncomine TCR Beta short-read assay sequenced DNA from cultured CD4+ T cells. TCRdb reprocessed the PCR reads with MiXCR, giving one entry per CDR3 protein. The repertoire holds approximately 10,000 distinct CDR3 sequences, with 50% as singletons. The source of the sample is a study of vaccination and CD4 T cells after COVID-19. Turning to the study itself: At a median around 100 days (range 35 to 161) after diagnosis, post-COVID samples were drawn. Control wells got either CEFX epitopes, HIV-1 Nef peptides, or no peptide at all. In culture, cells were exposed to overlapping spike peptides from SARS-CoV-2, HCoV-NL63, HCoV-OC43 and HCoV-229E.

Treatment meaning: roughly ten-day PBMC culture with coronavirus spike peptide pools or control peptides (ViraFEST assay). Under the ViraFEST approach, antigen-specific T cells were expanded with peptide pools and TCRs subsequently sequenced. The chain carries TRBV19 and TRBJ1-2; D remains unclear. What was sequenced was CD4+ T cells from blood, cultured in vitro. This clonotype was sampled from a human donor who had recovered from COVID-19. The CDR3 sequence is CASSRGSGDGYTF. Here the CDR3 DNA reads TGTGCCAGTAGTAGGGGATCCGGGGATGGCTACACCTTC.